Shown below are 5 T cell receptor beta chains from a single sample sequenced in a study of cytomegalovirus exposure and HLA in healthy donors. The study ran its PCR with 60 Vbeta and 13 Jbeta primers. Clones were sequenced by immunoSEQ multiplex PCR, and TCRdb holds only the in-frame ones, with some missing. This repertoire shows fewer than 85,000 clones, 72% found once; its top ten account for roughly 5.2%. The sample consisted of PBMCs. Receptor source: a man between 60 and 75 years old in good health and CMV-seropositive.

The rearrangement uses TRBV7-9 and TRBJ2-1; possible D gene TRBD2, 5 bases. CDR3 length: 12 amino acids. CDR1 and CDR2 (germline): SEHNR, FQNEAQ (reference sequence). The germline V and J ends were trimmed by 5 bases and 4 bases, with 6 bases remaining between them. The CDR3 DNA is TGTGCCAGCAGCCGAGGGTACAATGAGCAGTTCTTC. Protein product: CASSRGYNEQFF.

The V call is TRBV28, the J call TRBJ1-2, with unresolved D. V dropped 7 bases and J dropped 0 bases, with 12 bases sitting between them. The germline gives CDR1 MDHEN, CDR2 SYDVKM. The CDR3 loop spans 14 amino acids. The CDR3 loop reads CASTLEGTNYGYTF. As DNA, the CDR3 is TGTGCCAGCACCTTAGAGGGCACTAACTATGGCTACACCTTC.

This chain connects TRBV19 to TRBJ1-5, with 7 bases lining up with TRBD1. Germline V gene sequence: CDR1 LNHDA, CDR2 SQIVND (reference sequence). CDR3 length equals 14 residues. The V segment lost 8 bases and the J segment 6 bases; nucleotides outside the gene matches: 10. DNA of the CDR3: TGTGCCAGTTCCGACAGGGCGATCCTTCAGCCCCAGCATTTT. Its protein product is CASSDRAILQPQHF.

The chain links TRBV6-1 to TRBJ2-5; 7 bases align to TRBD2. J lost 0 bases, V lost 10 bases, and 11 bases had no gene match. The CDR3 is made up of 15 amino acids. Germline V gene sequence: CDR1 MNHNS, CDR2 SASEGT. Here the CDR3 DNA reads TGTGCCAACAGGTGGGGGGGGGTGTACCAAGAGACCCAGTACTTC. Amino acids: CANRWGGVYQETQYF.

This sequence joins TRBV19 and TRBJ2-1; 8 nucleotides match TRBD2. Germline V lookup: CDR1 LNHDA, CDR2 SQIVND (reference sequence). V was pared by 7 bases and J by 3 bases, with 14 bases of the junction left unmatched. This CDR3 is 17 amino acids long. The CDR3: CASKVETGGLGYNEQFF. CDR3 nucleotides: TGTGCCAGTAAGGTCGAAACGGGAGGGCTGGGCTACAATGAGCAGTTCTTC.